The source of this T cell receptor (beta chain) is a study of T cell repertoires in cytomegalovirus infection. With 2 bases removed from V and 1 base from J, the gap between germline ends came to 11 bases. This CDR3 comprises 14 residues. Per germline, CDR1 SQVTM and CDR2 ANQGSEA. This clonotype turned up a few times. Its specificity is unknown. From the reads, TCRdb called clonotypes with MiXCR, one entry per CDR3 protein. The sample lists about 890,000 distinct CDR3 sequences; less than 35% were seen once. The chain couples TRBV29-1 to TRBJ2-5, with a tentative D call TRBD2 (7 bases). The sample here was cultured CD8+ T cells from PBMCs, taken from culture after CMV antigen stimulation. This clonotype originated in a human donor in good health (CMV status not recorded). Some clones in this sample may be carry-over from other donors' samples. CDR3 loop: CSVERAGAQETQYF. The CDR3, as DNA: TGCAGCGTTGAAAGGGCGGGGGCCCAAGAGACCCAGTACTTC.